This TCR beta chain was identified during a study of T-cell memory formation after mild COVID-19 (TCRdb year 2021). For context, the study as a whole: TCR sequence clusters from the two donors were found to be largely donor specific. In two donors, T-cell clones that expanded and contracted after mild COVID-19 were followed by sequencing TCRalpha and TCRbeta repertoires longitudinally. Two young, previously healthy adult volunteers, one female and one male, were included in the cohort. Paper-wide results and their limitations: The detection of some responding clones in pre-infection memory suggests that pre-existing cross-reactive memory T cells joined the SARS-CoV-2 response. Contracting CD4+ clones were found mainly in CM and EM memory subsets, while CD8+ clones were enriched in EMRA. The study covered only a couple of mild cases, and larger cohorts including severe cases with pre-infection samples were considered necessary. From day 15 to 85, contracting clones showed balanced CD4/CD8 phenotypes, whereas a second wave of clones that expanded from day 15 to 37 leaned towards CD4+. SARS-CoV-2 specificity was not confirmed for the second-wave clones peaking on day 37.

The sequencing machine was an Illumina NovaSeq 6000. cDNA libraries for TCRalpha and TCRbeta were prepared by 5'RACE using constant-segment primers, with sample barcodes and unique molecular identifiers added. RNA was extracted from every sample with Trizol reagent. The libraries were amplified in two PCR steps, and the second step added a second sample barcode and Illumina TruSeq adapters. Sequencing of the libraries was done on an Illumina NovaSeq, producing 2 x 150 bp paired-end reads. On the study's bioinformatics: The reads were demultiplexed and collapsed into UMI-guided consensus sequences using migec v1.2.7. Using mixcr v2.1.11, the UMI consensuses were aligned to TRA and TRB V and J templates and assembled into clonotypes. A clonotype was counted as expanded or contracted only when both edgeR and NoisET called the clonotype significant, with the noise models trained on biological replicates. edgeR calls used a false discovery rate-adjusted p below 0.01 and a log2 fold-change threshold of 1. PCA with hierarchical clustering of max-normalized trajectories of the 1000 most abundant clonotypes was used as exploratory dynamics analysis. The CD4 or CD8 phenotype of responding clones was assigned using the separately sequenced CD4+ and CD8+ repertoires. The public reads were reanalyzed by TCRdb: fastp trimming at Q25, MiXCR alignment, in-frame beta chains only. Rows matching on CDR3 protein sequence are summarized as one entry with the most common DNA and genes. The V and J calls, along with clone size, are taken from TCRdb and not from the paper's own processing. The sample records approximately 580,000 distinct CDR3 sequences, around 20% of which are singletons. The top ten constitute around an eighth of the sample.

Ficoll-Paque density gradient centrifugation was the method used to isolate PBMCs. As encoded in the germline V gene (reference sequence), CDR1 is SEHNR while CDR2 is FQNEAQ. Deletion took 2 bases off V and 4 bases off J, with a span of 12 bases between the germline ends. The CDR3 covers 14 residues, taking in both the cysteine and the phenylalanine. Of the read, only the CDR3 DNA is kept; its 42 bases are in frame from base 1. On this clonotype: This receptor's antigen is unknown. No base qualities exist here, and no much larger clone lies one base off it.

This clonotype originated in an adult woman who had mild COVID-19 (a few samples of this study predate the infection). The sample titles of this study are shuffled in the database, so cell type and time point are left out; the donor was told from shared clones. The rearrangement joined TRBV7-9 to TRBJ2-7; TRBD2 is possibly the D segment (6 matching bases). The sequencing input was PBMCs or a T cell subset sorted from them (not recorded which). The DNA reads TGTGCCAGCAGCTTATCCCGGGAGTGGTACGAGCAGTACTTC. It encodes CASSLSREWYEQYF.